These 3 T cell receptor beta chains share one sample of origin, sequenced in a study of long-term antiretroviral therapy in people with HIV. Survey level was the resolution at which the v3.0 immunoSEQ assay ran. The table came from immunoSEQ multiplex PCR; TCRdb's copy has only in-frame clones and leaves some out. The sample holds about 19,000 clones, 91% seen once. The starting material was unsorted PBMCs, obtained 3 years after starting antiretroviral therapy. Source of these receptors: a man between 45 and 60 years old with HIV.

CDR3 DNA sequence: TGTGCCAGCAGCTTAAGGGGGGCAGCAGATACGCAGTATTTT. It encodes CASSLRGAADTQYF. This chain uses TRBV7-9 with TRBJ2-3; D tentatively reads TRBD1 or TRBD2 (6 bases each). This CDR3 has 14 residues. Germline V CDR1 and CDR2: SEHNR, FQNEAQ (reference sequence). Trimming took off 2 bases at V and 4 bases at J, with 10 bases between the two ends.

The chain employs TRBV5-4 and TRBJ1-1; D uncertain. V dropped 1 base and J dropped 1 base, with 5 bases sitting between them. This CDR3 is 13 amino acids long. Germline values: CDR1 SGHNT, CDR2 YYREEE (reference sequence). CDR3 amino acids: CASSLSSNTEAFF. DNA for the CDR3: TGTGCCAGCAGCTTGAGCTCGAACACTGAAGCTTTCTTT.

The rearrangement joins TRBV9 to TRBJ1-3; D remains unclear. The V gene's germline CDR1 is SGDLS and CDR2 YYNGEE. V lost 0 bases and J lost 0, with 4 bases in between. The CDR3 contains 14 residues. CDR3 sequence: CASSVEGSGNTIYF. The CDR3, as DNA: TGTGCCAGCAGCGTAGAAGGCTCTGGAAACACCATATATTTT.